The entry below gives a single T cell receptor (beta chain) sequence along with its context. This sample was included in a study of blood T cell repertoires in COVID-19. Authors' analysis steps: Estimates of nucleated cell counts were drawn from the amplification of reference gene primers. Profiling relied on immunoSEQ multiplex PCR, and the TCRdb table lists in-frame clones only, not all of them. Clone size and V and J calls were adopted from that table, with D and trimming inferred from the DNA. The data hold 400,000 to 500,000 clones, with approximately 90% observed a single time. Germline CDR1 is MNHEY and CDR2 is SVGAGI. The CDR3 length is 13 residues. The V segment lost 7 bases and the J segment 8 bases; nucleotides outside the gene matches: 7. Across 24 US areas, participants ranged in age from about 18 to 90 years.

The TCR originated in a woman under 30 who had been exposed to COVID-19. The sample comprised PBMCs or T cells enriched from blood (not recorded which). The V gene is TRBV6-5, the J gene TRBJ2-7; TRBD2 agrees at 11 bases. Here the CDR3 DNA reads TGTGCCAGCACCGGGACTAGCGGCATCAAGCAGTACTTC. Protein: CASTGTSGIKQYF.